The rows below give T cell receptor beta chains drawn from one sample of a study of T cells expressing NK-cell markers. TCRdb re-called the 5' RACE reads and catalogs CDR3 proteins one per entry, DNA excluded. Here the sample table reports fewer than 400,000 distinct CDR3 sequences. Sequencing was done on a sample of blood T cells: a sorted CD56 or NKG2C T cell subset, CD4+ or CD8+ T cells, or bulk PBMC T cells (not recorded which). These receptors all stem from a man aged 18-75 years in good health. The CDR3 runs from the conserved cysteine through the conserved F or W. Fields, in order: clone size, V gene, J gene, CDR3 protein. Expanded clones are given a class, and other clones once, few, many or no size at all.

size: NA; V: TRBV18; J: TRBJ2-7; CDR3: CASSPNRGGVYEQYF
size: NA; V: TRBV28; J: TRBJ2-3; CDR3: CASSLFQLSQYF
size: NA; V: TRBV20-1; J: TRBJ2-1; CDR3: CSASQLRGRHNEQFF
size: NA; V: TRBV14; J: TRBJ1-1; CDR3: CASSQALTNTEAFF
size: NA; V: TRBV11-2; J: TRBJ1-2; CDR3: CASSLARGSNYGYTF
size: NA; V: TRBV2; J: TRBJ2-2; CDR3: CASSDTGKGTGELFF
size: NA; V: TRBV7-9; J: TRBJ1-6; CDR3: CASSPGTADSPLHF
size: NA; V: TRBV12-3/TRBV12-4; J: TRBJ2-7; CDR3: CASRRALGPSYEQYF
size: NA; V: TRBV12-3/TRBV12-4; J: TRBJ2-7; CDR3: CASSSWAPEEQYF
size: NA; V: TRBV12-3/TRBV12-4; J: TRBJ1-3; CDR3: CASIMTGGNTIYF
size: NA; V: TRBV5-1; J: TRBJ2-1; CDR3: CASSSGVPGSKEQFF
size: NA; V: TRBV7-8; J: TRBJ2-2; CDR3: CASSLGDIAGELFF
size: NA; V: TRBV5-6; J: TRBJ2-5; CDR3: CASREGWRGLYQETQYF
size: NA; V: TRBV5-1; J: TRBJ1-1; CDR3: CASSSVGVAPEAFF
size: NA; V: TRBV20-1; J: TRBJ2-1; CDR3: CSARYSGENNEQFF
size: NA; V: TRBV7-9; J: TRBJ2-2; CDR3: CASSSRKLVAAGELFF
size: NA; V: TRBV18; J: TRBJ2-7; CDR3: CASSPDSPPYEQYF
size: NA; V: TRBV7-7; J: TRBJ2-1; CDR3: CASSAQTPGRSYNEQFF
size: NA; V: TRBV7-9; J: TRBJ1-4; CDR3: CASNQGTPGEKLFF
size: NA; V: TRBV7-3; J: TRBJ2-6; CDR3: CASSLTAGARGTGANVLTF
size: NA; V: TRBV12-5; J: TRBJ1-5; CDR3: CASGLGRDPFYSNQPQHF
size: NA; V: TRBV7-9; J: TRBJ1-6; CDR3: CASSLGALNSPLHF
size: NA; V: TRBV12-5; J: TRBJ2-5; CDR3: CASGRYQETQYF
size: NA; V: TRBV20-1; J: TRBJ1-1; CDR3: CSARDRQGAFLEAFF
size: NA; V: TRBV7-9; J: TRBJ1-5; CDR3: CASSLGPTGEPQHF
size: NA; V: TRBV19; J: TRBJ2-6; CDR3: CASSLAGPGANVLTF
size: NA; V: TRBV20-1; J: TRBJ2-3; CDR3: CSASLRALGFTDTQYF
size: NA; V: TRBV12-3/TRBV12-4; J: TRBJ1-2; CDR3: CASSSLRDSLNYGYTF
size: NA; V: TRBV11-1; J: TRBJ2-1; CDR3: CASSLIPVWGVRNNEQFF
size: NA; V: TRBV12-3/TRBV12-4; J: TRBJ1-6; CDR3: CASSLWEGTPLHF
size: NA; V: TRBV7-2; J: TRBJ1-1; CDR3: CASSSRWGENTEAFF
size: NA; V: TRBV11-2; J: TRBJ2-7; CDR3: CASSLQLGEQYF
size: NA; V: TRBV3-1; J: TRBJ2-5; CDR3: CASSSGVLAGGHKETQYF
size: NA; V: TRBV18; J: TRBJ1-1; CDR3: CASSPFAGAGNTEAFF
size: NA; V: TRBV30; J: TRBJ2-2; CDR3: CAWSRGQGPTGELFF
size: NA; V: TRBV6-5; J: TRBJ2-7; CDR3: CASSYYYGGSYEQYF
size: NA; V: TRBV28; J: TRBJ2-7; CDR3: CASSKAPRGEQYF
size: NA; V: TRBV2; J: TRBJ1-1; CDR3: CASRVGGGNTEAFF
size: NA; V: TRBV29-1; J: TRBJ2-1; CDR3: CSVTGTSGWGEQFF
size: NA; V: TRBV11-1; J: TRBJ2-5; CDR3: CASSPRQGTEETQYF
size: NA; V: TRBV7-9; J: TRBJ1-5; CDR3: CASSLAGPDQPQHF
size: NA; V: TRBV20-1; J: TRBJ2-7; CDR3: CSAPTGTSYEQYF
size: NA; V: TRBV7-2; J: TRBJ2-7; CDR3: CASSLATSGGAVYEQYF
size: NA; V: TRBV5-1; J: TRBJ2-1; CDR3: CASMGQVNNEQFF
size: NA; V: TRBV7-9; J: TRBJ2-3; CDR3: CASSLRQGTGNTDTQYF
size: NA; V: TRBV9; J: TRBJ2-2; CDR3: CASSVAWDRVATGELFF
size: NA; V: TRBV20-1; J: TRBJ2-3; CDR3: CSASRSGAADTQYF
size: NA; V: TRBV6-1; J: TRBJ1-2; CDR3: CASRPSGTENYGYTF
size: NA; V: TRBV28; J: TRBJ2-2; CDR3: CASSLPGTNTGELFF
size: NA; V: TRBV19; J: TRBJ1-4; CDR3: CASSNVPGLEKLFF
size: NA; V: TRBV5-1; J: TRBJ1-2; CDR3: CASSLRTANSLVYGYTF
size: NA; V: TRBV15; J: TRBJ1-6; CDR3: CATNTGNSPLHF
size: NA; V: TRBV6-5; J: TRBJ1-2; CDR3: CASSWNFRQDPRGYTF
size: NA; V: TRBV4-2; J: TRBJ2-6; CDR3: CASSQDDSRTSGANVLTF
size: NA; V: TRBV28; J: TRBJ2-3; CDR3: CASSLGTRRGEQYF
size: NA; V: TRBV5-1; J: TRBJ1-5; CDR3: CASSLSGQPPGPQHF
size: NA; V: TRBV6-5; J: TRBJ2-2; CDR3: CASSYGREVTGELFF
size: NA; V: TRBV20-1; J: TRBJ1-1; CDR3: CSARVTVGNTEAFF
size: medium-sized; V: TRBV28; J: TRBJ2-2; CDR3: CASHRNSDSHTGELFF